The 21 T cell receptor beta chains reported below all come from one sample, sequenced in a study of blood T cell repertoires in COVID-19. Sequencing was performed with immunoSEQ multiplex PCR; in TCRdb, only in-frame clones are kept and a portion is missing. The table shows 150,000 to 200,000 clones, with approximately 84% occurring only once. The material sequenced was peripheral blood. These receptors originate from a human donor with acute or convalescent COVID-19. The donor label of this sample is uncertain.

This clone was detected only a few times. The sample carries other DNA sequences with the same CDR3. The chain combines TRBV19 with TRBJ1-5; weak D call: TRBD1 (6 bases). Germline V gene data show CDR1 as LNHDA and CDR2 as SQIVND (reference sequence). This CDR3 comprises 13 residues. V was shortened by 5 bases and J by 2 bases, with 7 bases between the two germline ends. CDR3 region: CASSPGGNQPQHF. CDR3 sequence (DNA): TGTGCCAGTAGTCCAGGGGGCAATCAGCCCCAGCATTTT. The variable domain in full, completed from reference TRBV19 and TRBJ1-5, reads DGGITQSPKYLFRKEGQNVTLSCEQNLNHDAMYWYRQDPGQGLRLIYYSQIVNDFQKGDIAEGYSVSREKKESFPLTVTSAQKNPTAFYLCASSPGGNQPQHFGDGTRLSIL.

This chain uses TRBV29-1 with TRBJ1-1; the D is unclear. Per the germline V gene, CDR1 is SQVTM and CDR2 is ANQGSEA. This CDR3 has 11 amino acids. Trimming removed 6 bases at V and 6 bases at J, with 11 bases between. The CDR3 bases are TGCAGCGTGGCCAATGTGGCTGAAGCTTTCTTT. It specifies CSVANVAEAFF. The variable domain in full, completed from reference TRBV29-1 and TRBJ1-1, reads SAVISQKPSRDICQRGTSLTIQCQVDSQVTMMFWYRQQPGQSLTLIATANQGSEATYESGFVIDKFPISRPNLTFSTLTVSNMSPEDSSIYLCSVANVAEAFFGQGTRLTVV.

V usage is TRBV5-6 and J usage is TRBJ2-3, with 11 bases matching TRBD2. CDR1 is SGHDT and CDR2 is YYEEEE in the germline V gene. The CDR3 extends over 15 amino acids. J was trimmed by 3 bases and V by 3 bases; bases with no gene match: 3. The CDR3 nucleotides read TGTGCCAGCAGCTCTAGCGGGAGGAAGACAGATACGCAGTATTTT. Its translation is CASSSSGRKTDTQYF.

This rearrangement joins TRBV5-1 to TRBJ2-1, with 9 bases lining up with TRBD1. Germline CDR1 SGHRS, CDR2 YFSETQ. CDR3 length equals 15 residues. After removal of 1 base from V and 8 bases from J, the junction contained 7 bases not matched to a gene. The CDR3 nucleotides read TGCGCCAGCAGCTTGTACTGGGACAGGGACTATGAGCAGTTCTTC. This encodes CASSLYWDRDYEQFF. Looking up the rest from reference TRBV5-1 and TRBJ2-1 gives the full variable domain: KAGVTQTPRYLIKTRGQQVTLSCSPISGHRSVSWYQQTPGQGLQFLFEYFSETQRNKGNFPGRFSGRQFSNSRSEMNVSTLELGDSALYLCASSLYWDRDYEQFFGPGTRLTVL.

The J gene is TRBJ2-5, the V gene TRBV19, with 7 nucleotides matching TRBD2. J gave up 1 base and V 3 bases, and 2 bases lay outside the gene matches. This CDR3 comprises 14 residues. The germline CDR1 and CDR2 sequences are LNHDA and SQIVND (reference sequence). The CDR3 protein is CASSIASGQETQYF. The CDR3 nucleotides are TGTGCCAGTAGTATTGCTAGCGGCCAAGAGACCCAGTACTTC.

The rearrangement uses TRBV5-1 and TRBJ2-7, with TRBD1 identical over 8 bases. The CDR3 consists of 16 residues. From germline, CDR1 is SGHRS and CDR2 YFSETQ. V shed 4 bases, J shed 2 bases, and the junction held 11 bases outside the gene matches. The CDR3 nucleotides read TGCGCCAGCAGCCCGGCACCCGGGACAGGAGCCTACGAGCAGTACTTC. Its protein product is CASSPAPGTGAYEQYF.

The genes are TRBV7-9 and TRBJ2-2; D unclear. The V and J ends lost 4 bases and 2 bases respectively, with 8 bases between them. The CDR3 runs to 14 residues. CDR1 and CDR2 (germline): SEHNR, FQNEAQ (reference sequence). CDR3 coding DNA: TGTGCCAGCAGCTCCCGGTTTAACACCGGGGAGCTGTTTTTT. Translating it yields CASSSRFNTGELFF.

This chain joins TRBV5-1 and TRBJ1-1; D is uncertain. The CDR3 has 15 amino acids. Per germline, CDR1 SGHRS and CDR2 YFSETQ. Trimming took 0 bases from V and 5 from J, leaving 14 bases between them. The CDR3 DNA reads TGCGCCAGCAGCTTGGATTCGGTCAGAGGAACTGAAGCTTTCTTT. Its translation: CASSLDSVRGTEAFF. The whole variable domain, filled in from reference TRBV5-1 and TRBJ1-1, reads KAGVTQTPRYLIKTRGQQVTLSCSPISGHRSVSWYQQTPGQGLQFLFEYFSETQRNKGNFPGRFSGRQFSNSRSEMNVSTLELGDSALYLCASSLDSVRGTEAFFGQGTRLTVV.

The CDR3 nucleotides are TGTGCCAGCAGCCCAGCGGCCCGCTCCTACAATGAGCAGTTCTTC. Its protein is CASSPAARSYNEQFF. The chain is built from TRBV3-1 (or the pseudogene TRBV3-2) and TRBJ2-1; tentative D call: TRBD2 (5 bases). The CDR3 length is 15 residues. V shed 4 bases and J shed 0 bases, with 10 bases lying between them. Looked up from germline, CDR1 is LGHDT and CDR2 is YNNKEL (reference sequence).

This chain connects TRBV15 to TRBJ2-7; 7 positions agree with TRBD2. Trimming cost V 0 bases and J 6 bases; bases outside gene matches: 8. CDR1 and CDR2 (germline): LNHNV, YYDKDF (reference sequence). This CDR3 has 15 amino acids. In nucleotides, the CDR3 is TGTGCCACCAGCAGAGAGACTAGCCCGGTTTTCGAGCAGTACTTC. Its protein product is CATSRETSPVFEQYF. The whole variable domain, filled in from reference TRBV15 and TRBJ2-7, reads DAMVIQNPRYQVTQFGKPVTLSCSQTLNHNVMYWYQQKSSQAPKLLFHYYDKDFNNEADTPDNFQSRRPNTSFCFLDIRSPGLGDTAMYLCATSRETSPVFEQYFGPGTRLTVT.

The chain joins TRBV9 to TRBJ2-5, with D possibly being TRBD2 (6 bases). With 4 bases removed from V and 5 bases from J, the gap between germline ends came to 21 bases. The CDR3 totals 16 residues. Germline CDR1 SGDLS, CDR2 YYNGEE. In DNA form, the CDR3 reads TGTGCCAGCAGCCTAGGGGCGGGATCCCGCTCTGAGACCCAGTACTTC. Protein sequence: CASSLGAGSRSETQYF.

This chain connects TRBV19 to TRBJ1-5, with unresolved D. The V gene lost 3 bases and the J gene lost 3 bases, with 12 bases spanning the gap. CDR1 and CDR2 (germline): LNHDA, SQIVND (reference sequence). CDR3 size: 15 residues. This CDR3 reads CASSIFGQPNQPQHF. DNA of the CDR3: TGTGCCAGTAGTATCTTCGGTCAACCCAATCAGCCCCAGCATTTT.

V is TRBV18 and J is TRBJ1-5, with 7 positions matching TRBD1. V shed 4 bases, J shed 5 bases, and the junction held 8 bases outside the gene matches. Germline V gene lookup returns CDR1 KGHSH and CDR2 LQKENI. The CDR3 runs to 15 residues. The CDR3, as DNA: TGTGCCAGCTCACAGGGGGCGCGGAGAGATCAGCCCCAGCATTTT. Translation: CASSQGARRDQPQHF. The full variable domain, in which reference TRBV18 and TRBJ1-5 provide the parts outside the CDR3, is NAGVMQNPRHLVRRRGQEARLRCSPMKGHSHVYWYRQLPEEGLKFMVYLQKENIIDESGMPKERFSAEFPKEGPSILRIQQVVRGDSAAYFCASSQGARRDQPQHFGDGTRLSIL.

The chain couples TRBV9 to TRBJ2-2, with 8 bases lining up with TRBD2. V lost 0 bases and J lost 3; bases outside the gene matches: 4. The CDR3 has 16 residues. In germline, CDR1 is SGDLS, CDR2 YYNGEE. Here the CDR3 DNA reads TGTGCCAGCAGCGTAGGCGGGGGGACTTACACCGGGGAGCTGTTTTTT. Translating it yields CASSVGGGTYTGELFF.

This clone was observed a single time. The chain joins TRBV15 to TRBJ1-3; D may be TRBD1 (5 bases). CDR3 length: 17 residues. Germline V lookup: CDR1 LNHNV, CDR2 YYDKDF (reference sequence). V dropped 1 base and J dropped 0 bases, with 13 bases sitting between them. CDR3 DNA sequence: TGTGCCACCAGCAGAGTTAAGGGGCCCAACTCTGGAAACACCATATATTTT. Its protein product is CATSRVKGPNSGNTIYF. The full variable domain, completed using reference TRBV15 and TRBJ1-3, is DAMVIQNPRYQVTQFGKPVTLSCSQTLNHNVMYWYQQKSSQAPKLLFHYYDKDFNNEADTPDNFQSRRPNTSFCFLDIRSPGLGDTAMYLCATSRVKGPNSGNTIYFGEGSWLTVV.

V and J are TRBV5-1 and TRBJ1-6; 9 positions match TRBD1. This CDR3 is 16 amino acids long. V lost 1 base, J lost 7 bases, and 6 bases stayed unmatched. Germline V CDR1 and CDR2: SGHRS, YFSETQ. CDR3 DNA sequence: TGCGCCAGCAGCTTGTCCGGGACAGGGCGCAATTCACCCCTCCACTTT. Its protein is CASSLSGTGRNSPLHF.

The J gene is TRBJ1-5, the V gene TRBV5-5, with no clear D. The germline V and J ends were trimmed by 1 base and 6 bases, with 20 bases remaining between them. The germline gives CDR1 SGHKS, CDR2 YYEKEE (reference sequence). The CDR3 consists of 17 residues. The CDR3 DNA reads as TGTGCCAGCAGCTTGCAATTAAACGGGCTGCGGGGTCAGCCCCAGCATTTT. Protein product: CASSLQLNGLRGQPQHF. Complete variable domain (other parts from reference TRBV5-5 and TRBJ1-5): DAGVTQSPTHLIKTRGQQVTLRCSPISGHKSVSWYQQVLGQGPQFIFQYYEKEERGRGNFPDRFSARQFPNYSSELNVNALLLGDSALYLCASSLQLNGLRGQPQHFGDGTRLSIL.

This rearrangement joins TRBV15 to TRBJ1-5, with TRBD1 matching 9 bases. The CDR3 contains 15 residues. The V gene's germline CDR1 is LNHNV and CDR2 YYDKDF (reference sequence). V was clipped by 4 bases and J by 6 bases; unmatched bases: 7. The CDR3 sequence is CATSISDRGAQPQHF. CDR3 DNA sequence: TGTGCCACCAGCATATCGGACAGGGGAGCTCAGCCCCAGCATTTT.

V gene TRBV28 combines with J gene TRBJ1-1, with D possibly matching TRBD1 (5 bases). CDR3 length: 12 amino acids. The V and J ends lost 7 bases and 3 bases respectively, with 9 bases between them. The germline V gene encodes CDR1 MDHEN and CDR2 SYDVKM. This chain's CDR3 is CASKGIYTEAFF. Written as DNA, the CDR3 is TGTGCCAGCAAGGGGATTTACACTGAAGCTTTCTTT.

The chain carries TRBV2 and TRBJ2-7; weak D call: TRBD1 (5 bases). This CDR3 is built from 12 residues. The V gene's germline CDR1 is SNHLY and CDR2 FYNNEI. V dropped 5 bases and J dropped 11 bases, with 16 bases sitting between them. The DNA for the CDR3 is TGTGCCAGCAGTCAGGGCCAGGGTCCTAAGTACTTC. This encodes CASSQGQGPKYF.

The chain couples TRBV28 to TRBJ1-5, with a tentative D call TRBD1 (5 bases). The length of the CDR3 is 18 residues. Trimming removed 1 base from V and 7 bases from J, with 23 bases in between. In germline, CDR1 is MDHEN, CDR2 SYDVKM. This CDR3 is CASSLYQLGRVRGQPQHF. The CDR3 bases are TGTGCCAGCAGTTTATATCAGTTGGGCAGGGTAAGAGGACAGCCCCAGCATTTT. The complete variable domain, with remaining parts taken from reference TRBV28 and TRBJ1-5, reads DVKVTQSSRYLVKRTGEKVFLECVQDMDHENMFWYRQDPGLGLRLIYFSYDVKMKEKGDIPEGYSVSREKKERFSLILESASTNQTSMYLCASSLYQLGRVRGQPQHFGDGTRLSIL.